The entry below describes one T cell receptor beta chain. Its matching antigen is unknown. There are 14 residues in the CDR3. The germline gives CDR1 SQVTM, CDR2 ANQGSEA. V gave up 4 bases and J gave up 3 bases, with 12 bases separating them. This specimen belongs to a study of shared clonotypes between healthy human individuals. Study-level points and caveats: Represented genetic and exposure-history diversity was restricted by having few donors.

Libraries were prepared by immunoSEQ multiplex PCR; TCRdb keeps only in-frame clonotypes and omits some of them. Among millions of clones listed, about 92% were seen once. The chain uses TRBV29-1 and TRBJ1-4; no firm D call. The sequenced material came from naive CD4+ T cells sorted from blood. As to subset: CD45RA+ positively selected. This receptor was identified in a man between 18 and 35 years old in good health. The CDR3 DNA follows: TGCAGCGTTGTGACACAGACGTCTAATGAAAAACTGTTTTTT. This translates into CSVVTQTSNEKLFF.